What follows are 14 T cell receptor beta chains derived from one specimen sequenced in a study of siplizumab effects on memory and regulatory T cells (dated by TCRdb to about 2019). The library was produced with the immunoSEQ multiplex PCR assay. TCRdb carries this immuneACCESS record with in-frame sequences only. Its versions omit some clonotypes, under half of them owing to an unresolved V gene in the studies checked, with the rest unexplained. This sample comprises about 100,000 clones, about 90% of them detected only once. The ten top clones hold 0.14% to 0.15% of the sample. The sequencing sample was made of CD4+ T cells sorted from blood. These receptors all stem from a human donor in good health.

This chain links TRBV23-1 with TRBJ2-3; no clear D gene. TRBV23-1 is sorted into the ORF group, with uncertain function. The CDR3 loop spans 18 amino acids. Trimming removed 2 bases at V and 0 bases at J, with 18 bases between. DNA of the CDR3: TGCGCCAGCAGTCAAACCGCAGGTGGACCCCAGAGCACAGATACGCAGTATTTT. This encodes CASSQTAGGPQSTDTQYF.

The chain uses TRBV6-5 and TRBJ2-5, with 9 bases that match TRBD2. CDR1 and CDR2 from the germline V gene are MNHEY and SVGAGI. V lost 6 bases to trimming and J lost 5 bases; unmatched junction nucleotides: 10. The CDR3 covers 15 residues. In DNA form, the CDR3 reads TGTGCCAGCAGCATTAGCGGGGGACGGGGGGAGACCCAGTACTTC. Its protein is CASSISGGRGETQYF.

This clone occurred once. The chain employs TRBV9 and TRBJ2-6; no reliable D call. CDR3 size: 15 residues. CDR1 and CDR2 from the germline V gene are SGDLS and YYNGEE. Trimming removed 0 bases from V and 4 bases from J, with 8 bases in between. The CDR3 DNA reads as TGTGCCAGCAGCGTAGGAACCATAGGGGCCAACGTCCTGACTTTC. It encodes CASSVGTIGANVLTF.

The chain has TRBV7-2 and TRBJ2-1, with D possibly being TRBD1 (5 bases). Trimming left V 3 bases short and J 9 bases short, with 15 bases between. CDR1 SGHTA and CDR2 FQGNSA come from the germline V gene. This CDR3 is 14 amino acids long. This chain's CDR3 is CASSFIVRQGEQFF. The CDR3 DNA reads as TGTGCCAGCAGCTTTATAGTTCGGCAGGGTGAGCAGTTCTTC.

The chain is built from TRBV6-1 and TRBJ2-7; no clear D gene. V was clipped by 6 bases and J by 0 bases, with 3 bases between them. There are 11 residues in the CDR3. The germline CDR1 and CDR2 sequences are MNHNS and SASEGT. In DNA form, the CDR3 reads TGTGCCAGCAGAAACTCCTACGAGCAGTACTTC. It codes for CASRNSYEQYF.

The genes are TRBV21-1 and TRBJ1-6; TRBD1 is the table's D call, not checked against the DNA. TRBV21-1 is a listed pseudogene. The CDR3 spans 15 residues. CDR3 bases: TGTGCCAGCACCGTAGGACAGGGGTTGAATTCACCCCTCCACTTT. Protein: CASTVGQGLNSPLHF.

The chain has TRBV5-1 and TRBJ2-3; possibly TRBD1 or TRBD2 for D (6 bases each). The CDR3 totals 14 residues. Germline-derived CDR1 and CDR2 are SGHRS and YFSETQ. V was trimmed by 0 bases and J by 2 bases, leaving 7 bases between them. CDR3 sequence: CASSLGGATDTQYF. Written as DNA, the CDR3 is TGCGCCAGCAGCTTGGGGGGGGCCACAGATACGCAGTATTTT.

The genes are TRBV10-3 and TRBJ2-3; 8 nucleotides agree with TRBD2. This CDR3 is built from 15 residues. Germline CDR1 and CDR2: ENHRY and SYGVKD. Unmatched junction bases numbered 4, after V lost 3 bases and J lost 2 bases. The CDR3 protein is CAISDSGATTDTQYF. The DNA for the CDR3 is TGTGCCATCAGTGATAGCGGGGCCACCACAGATACGCAGTATTTT.

The V and J genes are TRBV7-9 and TRBJ2-7; tentatively, D is TRBD1 (5 bases). Germline V gene data show CDR1 as SEHNR and CDR2 as FQNEAQ (reference sequence). The CDR3 consists of 13 residues. Trimming stripped 4 bases from V and 8 bases from J, with 15 bases between. The CDR3 DNA reads as TGTGCCAGCAGCTCGACTCAGGGAAGTAAGCAGTACTTC. Its protein is CASSSTQGSKQYF.

The DNA for the CDR3 is TGTGCCAGCAGTTTATTAGGGGGACAGATCGAGCCCCAGCATTTT. The encoded protein is CASSLLGGQIEPQHF. The rearrangement joins TRBV27 to TRBJ1-5, with 7 positions matching TRBD1. V lost 1 base, J lost 8 bases, and 8 bases stayed unmatched. The germline CDR1 and CDR2 sequences are MNHEY and SMNVEV (reference sequence). The CDR3 extends over 15 amino acids.

For the CDR3, the DNA is TGTGCCAGCAGCTTAGCGGGATTAAACACTGAAGCTTTCTTT. Its protein is CASSLAGLNTEAFF. The chain is built from TRBV7-8 and TRBJ1-1; no clear D gene. The germline V and J ends were trimmed by 0 bases and 2 bases, with 7 bases remaining between them. This CDR3 has 14 amino acids. Germline-derived CDR1 and CDR2 are SGHVS and FQNEAQ. Supplemented by reference TRBV7-8 and TRBJ1-1, the full variable domain reads GAGVSQSPRYKVAKRGQDVALRCDPISGHVSLFWYQQALGQGPEFLTYFQNEAQLDKSGLPSDRFFAERPEGSVSTLKIQRTQQEDSAVYLCASSLAGLNTEAFFGQGTRLTVV.

The chain joins TRBV5-6 to TRBJ1-2; 8 nucleotides agree with TRBD1. Germline V lookup: CDR1 SGHDT, CDR2 YYEEEE. The CDR3 extends over 13 amino acids. J was trimmed by 3 bases and V by 4 bases; bases with no gene match: 2. The CDR3 sequence: CASSLDRDYGYTF. The CDR3 nucleotides are TGTGCCAGCAGCCTGGACAGGGACTATGGCTACACCTTC.

The J gene is TRBJ1-1, the V gene TRBV30, with D uncertain. V was trimmed by 2 bases and J by 0 bases, leaving 4 bases between them. Germline V gives CDR1 GTSNPN, CDR2 SVGIG (reference sequence). The CDR3 extends over 12 amino acids. The CDR3 nucleotides are TGTGCCTGGAGTTGGGTGAACACTGAAGCTTTCTTT. Amino acid sequence: CAWSWVNTEAFF.

The rearrangement uses TRBV29-1 and TRBJ1-2, with D uncertain. Germline CDR1 reads SQVTM; CDR2 reads ANQGSEA. The germline V and J ends were trimmed by 4 bases and 3 bases, with 6 bases remaining between them. CDR3 length equals 11 residues. CDR3 nucleotide sequence: TGCAGCGTTGCGGAGGACTATGGCTACACCTTC. Translating gives CSVAEDYGYTF.